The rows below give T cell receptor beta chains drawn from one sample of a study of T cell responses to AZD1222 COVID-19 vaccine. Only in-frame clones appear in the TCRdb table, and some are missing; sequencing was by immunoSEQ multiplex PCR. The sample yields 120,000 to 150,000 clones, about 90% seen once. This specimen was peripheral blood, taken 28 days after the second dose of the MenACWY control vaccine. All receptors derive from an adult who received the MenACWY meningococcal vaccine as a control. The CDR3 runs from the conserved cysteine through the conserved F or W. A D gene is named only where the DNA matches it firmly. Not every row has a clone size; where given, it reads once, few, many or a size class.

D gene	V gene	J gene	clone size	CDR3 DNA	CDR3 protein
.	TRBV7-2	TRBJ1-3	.	TGTGCCAGCAGCTTAGAAACAAACACCATATATTTT	CASSLETNTIYF
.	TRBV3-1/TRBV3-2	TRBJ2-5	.	TGTGCCAGCAGCCAAGACAGGGACCAAGAGACCCAGTACTTC	CASSQDRDQETQYF
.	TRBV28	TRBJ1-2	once	TGTGCCAGCAGTCCTCCCCTCCTTGGCTACACCTTC	CASSPPLLGYTF
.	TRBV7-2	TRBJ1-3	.	TGTGCCAGCAGCCAAAGCTCTGGAAACACCATATATTTT	CASSQSSGNTIYF
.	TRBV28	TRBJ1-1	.	TGTGCCAGCAGTTTGGGACTGAACACTGAAGCTTTCTTT	CASSLGLNTEAFF
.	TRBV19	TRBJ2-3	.	TGTGCCAGTAGTATGGGTCAGGTCTACACAGATACGCAGTATTTT	CASSMGQVYTDTQYF
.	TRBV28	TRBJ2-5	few	TGTGCCAGCAGTCGAAACGGGGCGGGGGAGACCCAGTACTTC	CASSRNGAGETQYF
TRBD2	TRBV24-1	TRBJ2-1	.	TGTGCCACCAGTAACGGGAGGGGGTCCTACAATGAGCAGTTCTTC	CATSNGRGSYNEQFF
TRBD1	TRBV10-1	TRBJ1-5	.	TGCGCCAGCAGCGAAGGAAACAGGGGTAGCAATCAGCCCCAGCATTTT	CASSEGNRGSNQPQHF
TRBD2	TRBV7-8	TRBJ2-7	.	TGTGCCAGCAGCGTAACTAGCGGGGTTTTCGAGCAGTACTTC	CASSVTSGVFEQYF
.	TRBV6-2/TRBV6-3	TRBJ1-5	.	TGTGCCAGCAGTTACGCGGGGGGCGTCCAGCCCCAGCATTTT	CASSYAGGVQPQHF
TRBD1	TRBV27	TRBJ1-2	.	TGTGCCAGCAGGGCGTCCGGGACAGCTGGGGGCTACACCTTC	CASRASGTAGGYTF
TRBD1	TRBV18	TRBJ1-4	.	TGTGCCAGCTCCGCGACGGCGGGACAGGGGAGTTGGTCTAATGAAAAACTGTTTTTT	CASSATAGQGSWSNEKLFF
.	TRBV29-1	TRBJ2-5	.	TGCAGCGGGCTGCCCCAGTACTTC	CSGLPQYF
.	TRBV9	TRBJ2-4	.	TGTGCCAGCAGCGTAGACCCGGATGGGGCCAAAAACATTCAGTACTTC	CASSVDPDGAKNIQYF
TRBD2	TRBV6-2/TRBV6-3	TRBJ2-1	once	TGTGCCAGCAGTTCCTGGGGGGGAGTCAGGGCCAGAGCGGAGAGAAATGAGCAGTTCTTC	CASSSWGGVRARAERNEQFF
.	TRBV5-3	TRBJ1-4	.	TGTGCCAGAAGCTCGAAGATCGACAGAAAGTATGAAAAACTGTTTTTT	CARSSKIDRKYEKLFF
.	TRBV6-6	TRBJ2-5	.	TGTGCCAGCAGTCCGGACGGCCCGCCTAGTAGGACCCAGTACTTC	CASSPDGPPSRTQYF
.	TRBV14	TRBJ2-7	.	TGTGCCAGCAGCCAAGGAGTGACTGAGCAGTACTTC	CASSQGVTEQYF
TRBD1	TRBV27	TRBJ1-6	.	TGTGCCAGCAGAGCCGGGACAGGGGTTATTTCACCCCTCCACTTT	CASRAGTGVISPLHF
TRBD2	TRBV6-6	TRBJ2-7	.	TGTGCCACCCGACCCGGGCTAGCGGGGGGTGGGTACGAGCAGTACTTC	CATRPGLAGGGYEQYF
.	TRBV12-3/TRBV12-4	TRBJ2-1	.	TGTGCCAGCACCATGGGTGTTTCGGAGCAGTTCTTC	CASTMGVSEQFF
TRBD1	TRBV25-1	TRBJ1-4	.	TGTGCCAGCAGTGACCCCTCCCAGGGGGATTGGGGTGAAAAACTGTTTTTT	CASSDPSQGDWGEKLFF
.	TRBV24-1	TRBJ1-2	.	TGTGCCACCAGTGAGTCCGGGGGGCGCATTTCAAATGGCTACACCTTC	CATSESGGRISNGYTF
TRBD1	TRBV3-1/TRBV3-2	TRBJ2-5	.	TGTGCCAGCAGCCAAGATGACGACAGGGGGCGAGAGACCCAGTACTTC	CASSQDDDRGRETQYF
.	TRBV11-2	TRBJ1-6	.	TGTGCCACTAGGCGGGGCGCGGGCTCACCCCTCCACTTT	CATRRGAGSPLHF
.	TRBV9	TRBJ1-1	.	TGTGCCAGCAGCGTAGATGGGCGCACTGAAGCTTTCTTT	CASSVDGRTEAFF
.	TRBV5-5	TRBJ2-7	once	TGTGCCAGCAGCGAAACCGGGGATTTCTCCTACGAGCAGTACTTC	CASSETGDFSYEQYF
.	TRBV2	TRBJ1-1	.	TGTGCCAGCAGGGCTGGACGGGACACTGAAGCTTTCTTT	CASRAGRDTEAFF
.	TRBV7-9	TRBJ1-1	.	TGTGCCAGCAGCTTAGCGGGGAGGAACACTGAAGCTTTCTTT	CASSLAGRNTEAFF
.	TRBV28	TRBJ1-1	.	TGTGCCAGCAGTCCTCCCGGCCCACGCCGTGAAGCTTTCTTT	CASSPPGPRREAFF
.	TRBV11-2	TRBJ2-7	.	TGTGCCAGCAGCTTGCGGAGAGACCACGAGCAGTACTTC	CASSLRRDHEQYF
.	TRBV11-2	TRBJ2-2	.	TGTGCCAGCAGCCTAGCTGGGGGTGCTACCGGGGAGCTGTTTTTT	CASSLAGGATGELFF
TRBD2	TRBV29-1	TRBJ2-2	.	TGCAGCGTCAGCGGGAGGGTTACCGGGGAGCTGTTTTTT	CSVSGRVTGELFF
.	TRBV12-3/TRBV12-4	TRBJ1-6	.	TGTGCCAGCAGACTAGGGAATTCACCCCTCCACTTT	CASRLGNSPLHF
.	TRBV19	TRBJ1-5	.	TGTGCCAGTAGTATAGGGCAGGTCTATCAGCCCCAGCATTTT	CASSIGQVYQPQHF
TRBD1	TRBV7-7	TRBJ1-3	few	TGTGCTAGCAGCCCGGGACAGGCCAGCTCTGGAAACACCATATATTTT	CASSPGQASSGNTIYF
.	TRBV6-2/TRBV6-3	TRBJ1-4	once	TGTGCCAGCAGTTATTATTTGGGGACAACCGATGAAAAACTGTTTTTT	CASSYYLGTTDEKLFF
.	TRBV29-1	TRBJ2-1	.	TGCAGCACCGCCCGGGGAGAAGAGCAGTTCTTC	CSTARGEEQFF
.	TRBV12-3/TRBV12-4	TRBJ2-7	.	TGTGCCAGCAGTAAACTAGGTTCCTACGAGCAGTACTTC	CASSKLGSYEQYF